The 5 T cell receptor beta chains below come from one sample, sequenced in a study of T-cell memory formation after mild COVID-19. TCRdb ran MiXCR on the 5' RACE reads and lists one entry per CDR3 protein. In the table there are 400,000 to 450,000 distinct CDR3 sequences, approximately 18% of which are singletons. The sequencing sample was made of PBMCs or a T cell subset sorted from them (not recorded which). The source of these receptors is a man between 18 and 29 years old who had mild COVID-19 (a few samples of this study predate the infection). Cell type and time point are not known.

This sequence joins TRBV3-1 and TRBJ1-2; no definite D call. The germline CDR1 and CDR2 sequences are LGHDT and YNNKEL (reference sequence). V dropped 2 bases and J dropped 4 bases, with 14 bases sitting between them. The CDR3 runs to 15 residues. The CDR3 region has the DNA TGTGCCAGCAGCCAATGGGCGGGAACCATCTATGGCTACACCTTC. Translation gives CASSQWAGTIYGYTF.

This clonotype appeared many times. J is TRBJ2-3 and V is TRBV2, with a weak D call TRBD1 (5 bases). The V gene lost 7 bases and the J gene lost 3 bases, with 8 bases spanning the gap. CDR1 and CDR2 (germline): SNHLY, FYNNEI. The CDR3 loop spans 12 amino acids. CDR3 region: CASNRQTDTQYF. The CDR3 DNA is TGTGCCAGCAACCGACAGACAGATACGCAGTATTTT.

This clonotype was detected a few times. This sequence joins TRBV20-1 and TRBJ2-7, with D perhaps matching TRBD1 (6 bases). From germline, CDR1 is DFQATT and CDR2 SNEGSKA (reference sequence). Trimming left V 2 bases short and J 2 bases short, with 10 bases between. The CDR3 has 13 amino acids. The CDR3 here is CSARQGLAYEQYF. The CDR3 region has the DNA TGCAGTGCTAGACAGGGGTTAGCCTACGAGCAGTACTTC.

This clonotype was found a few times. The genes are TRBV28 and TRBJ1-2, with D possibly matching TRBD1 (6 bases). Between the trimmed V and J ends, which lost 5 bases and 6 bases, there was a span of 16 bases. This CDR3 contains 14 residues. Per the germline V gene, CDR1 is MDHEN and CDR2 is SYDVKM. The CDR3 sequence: CASSPPGQSNGYTF. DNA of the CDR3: TGTGCCAGCAGTCCCCCTGGACAGTCCAATGGCTACACCTTC.

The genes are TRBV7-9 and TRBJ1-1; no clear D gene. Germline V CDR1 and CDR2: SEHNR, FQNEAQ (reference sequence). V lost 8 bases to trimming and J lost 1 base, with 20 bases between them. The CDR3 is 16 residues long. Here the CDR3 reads CASLLPLPQPNTEAFF. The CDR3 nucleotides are TGTGCCAGCCTCCTTCCGCTGCCCCAGCCGAACACTGAAGCTTTCTTT. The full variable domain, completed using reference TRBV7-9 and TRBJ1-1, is DTGVSQNPRHKITKRGQNVTFRCDPISEHNRLYWYRQTLGQGPEFLTYFQNEAQLEKSRLLSDRFSAERPKGSFSTLEIQRTEQGDSAMYLCASLLPLPQPNTEAFFGQGTRLTVV.